A selection of T cell receptor beta chains follows, all from one sample in a study of metastatic and nonmetastatic thyroid tumors. Via MiXCR, TCRdb re-called the PCR reads. The table shows tens of thousands of clones, with about 25% occurring only once. The specimen was blood. Source of these receptors: a female donor with papillary thyroid cancer or a benign thyroid nodule (not recorded which). Some clones in this sample may be carry-over from other donors' samples. Both conserved end residues are part of each CDR3. The D gene is left open where the match is weak. Expanded clones are given a class, and other clones once, few, many or no size at all.

v_gene	abundance	d_gene	j_gene	CDR3nt	CDR3aa
TRBV29-1	NA	NA	TRBJ2-7	TGCAGCTCGGGGCGGGACCGCTACGAGCAGTACTTC	CSSGRDRYEQYF
TRBV20-1	many	NA	TRBJ1-1	TGCAGTGCTAGTAAGGGGCGAAACACTGAAGCTTTCTTT	CSASKGRNTEAFF
TRBV2	many	NA	TRBJ2-7	TGTGCCAGCAGTGCTCTTCCGAATCAGCAGTACTTC	CASSALPNQQYF
TRBV9	many	NA	TRBJ2-3	TGTGCCAGCAGCGTGTCAGCCAAGATCACAGATACGCAGTATTTT	CASSVSAKITDTQYF
TRBV6-1	NA	NA	TRBJ1-1	TGTGCCAGCAGTGTTAAAGATCCGGATTTCTTT	CASSVKDPDFF
TRBV18	many	NA	TRBJ1-5	TGTGCCAGCTCACCAGACAGAGGAGGCAATCAGCCCCAGCATTTT	CASSPDRGGNQPQHF
TRBV20-1	many	NA	TRBJ2-3	TGCAGTGCTAGGGGGGCAGGGATAGAGAGTACAGATACGCAGTATTTT	CSARGAGIESTDTQYF
TRBV11-2	medium-sized	NA	TRBJ2-7	TGTGCCAGCAGCTTAGACGGTGGGAGCTCCTACGAGCAGTACTTC	CASSLDGGSSYEQYF
TRBV6-2/TRBV6-3	few	TRBD1	TRBJ2-7	TGTGCCAGCAGTTACTCTGGCGAGAGACAGGGGGCCTACGAGCAGTACTTC	CASSYSGERQGAYEQYF
TRBV20-1	NA	NA	TRBJ2-7	TGCAGTGCGACGAAGAGGACTGGGTGCTACGAGCAGTACTTC	CSATKRTGCYEQYF
TRBV9	many	NA	TRBJ2-2	TGTGCCAGCAGCGTAGTGTCTAGCCTATTCGCCGGGGAGCTGTTTTTT	CASSVVSSLFAGELFF
TRBV6-1	few	NA	TRBJ2-3	TGTGCCAGCAGCGGCCAAACGAGGAGCACAGATACGCAATATTTT	CASSGQTRSTDTQYF
TRBV19	few	TRBD2	TRBJ2-1	TGTGCCAGTAGTAACTACGGGAGGGACAATGAGCAGTTCTTC	CASSNYGRDNEQFF
TRBV19	many	TRBD2	TRBJ2-7	TGTGCCAGTAGCCGTTTTCTAGCGGGAGACAATAATGACTACGAGCAGTACTTC	CASSRFLAGDNNDYEQYF
TRBV6-5	many	NA	TRBJ1-3	TGTGCCAGCAGTTACGTCTTGGGCTCTGGAAACACCATATATTTT	CASSYVLGSGNTIYF
TRBV29-1	many	NA	TRBJ2-3	TGCAGCGTTTACAGGGATACGCAGTATTTT	CSVYRDTQYF
TRBV20-1	many	TRBD1	TRBJ2-7	TGCAGTGCTAGCAGGACAGGGGACGAGCAGTACTTC	CSASRTGDEQYF
TRBV9	many	NA	TRBJ2-3	TGTGCCAGCAGCGACAAAAGGGACTTTGGCACAGATACGCAGTATTTT	CASSDKRDFGTDTQYF
TRBV11-3	NA	NA	TRBJ2-7	TGTGCCAGCAGCTTTATTGGGGTCGGGAGCTACGAGCAGTACTTC	CASSFIGVGSYEQYF
TRBV6-1	medium-sized	TRBD2	TRBJ2-1	TGTGCCAGCACACAGCGGGAGGCCGGGGATGAGCAGTTCTTC	CASTQREAGDEQFF
TRBV20-1	many	NA	TRBJ1-6	TGCAGTGCCCCCTTACCCGGGGCATCGATAAATTCACCCCTCCACTTT	CSAPLPGASINSPLHF
TRBV30	many	NA	TRBJ1-1	TGTGCCTGGGGTCGGAACACTGAAGCTTTCTTT	CAWGRNTEAFF
TRBV6-1	few	TRBD2	TRBJ2-2	TGTGCCAGCACCAGAAGGGCGGGGGAAGGCACCGGGGAGCTGTTTTTT	CASTRRAGEGTGELFF
TRBV13	many	NA	TRBJ1-2	TGTGCCAGCAGTTCAACTCGGTCGGCCTATGGCTACACCTTC	CASSSTRSAYGYTF
TRBV2	many	NA	TRBJ2-7	TGTGCCAGCAGTGAATATGGCAGCCTCTACGAGCAGTACTTC	CASSEYGSLYEQYF
TRBV7-8	many	NA	TRBJ2-1	TGTGCCAGCAGCGAGACGACCTACGGCAATGAGCAGTTCTTC	CASSETTYGNEQFF
TRBV12-3/TRBV12-4	few	NA	TRBJ2-1	TGTGCCAGCATAGTTAGCGGCGTTCTCTACAATGAGCAGTTCTTC	CASIVSGVLYNEQFF
TRBV6-1	few	NA	TRBJ1-2	TGTGCCAGCAGTCCGTCGGGGACTAACTATGGCTACACCTTC	CASSPSGTNYGYTF
TRBV12-2	NA	NA	TRBJ2-3	TGTGCAAGCAGCTTTCCCAGCGTGAGTGGGACAGATACGCAGTATTTT	CASSFPSVSGTDTQYF
TRBV4-2	NA	NA	TRBJ2-7	TGTGCCAGTAGCCTCGGACATGGGGGAGACGAGCAGTACTTC	CASSLGHGGDEQYF
TRBV15	few	NA	TRBJ2-2	TGTGCCGCTAGTCCGGGGCCCACCGGGGAGCTGTTTTTT	CAASPGPTGELFF
TRBV28	NA	NA	TRBJ2-7	TGTGCCAGCAGTTTTCGTAGAGAGCAGTACTTC	CASSFRREQYF
TRBV20-1	NA	NA	TRBJ1-5	TGCAGTGCTAGAGTCAGTCGAGATCAGCCCCAGCATTTT	CSARVSRDQPQHF
TRBV27	many	TRBD2	TRBJ2-1	TGTGCCAGCAGTCCAAGGACTAGCGGGCCCCTAGGGGAGCAGTTCTTC	CASSPRTSGPLGEQFF
TRBV9	many	NA	TRBJ2-3	TGTGCCAGCAGCGGATCTATGACAGATACGCAGTATTTT	CASSGSMTDTQYF
TRBV20-1	NA	NA	TRBJ2-7	TGCAGTATGGGGGTACACAACTACGAGCAGTACTTC	CSMGVHNYEQYF
TRBV20-1	once	NA	TRBJ2-7	TGCAGTGCTAGATCCCTCGACAGCGGGTATTCCTACGAGCAGTACTTC	CSARSLDSGYSYEQYF